This paragraph covers one TCR beta chain sequence. What antigen it recognizes has not been identified. The sample holds no much larger clone one base away, and base qualities are not on file. This record comes from a study of shared clonotypes between healthy human individuals (dated by TCRdb to 2018 to 2021). About the full investigation: A couple of women and a few men aged 18 to 49 years were included in the cohort. To increase sequencing depth and limit assay-specific biases, TCR repertoire library preparation and sequencing were carried out by different laboratories using diverse techniques. For each donor, CD4 naive and CD4 memory were each given three plates, CD8 naive was given two plates, and CD8 memory was given one plate. Blood TCR repertoires of a handful of healthy adults were deeply sequenced to estimate repertoire size and the extent of clonotype sharing between individuals. Per donor, leukapheresis produced somewhere between about 0.8 and 9 billion PBMCs. Here is what the overall study found, with its caveats: When four donors were compared, the shared fraction of clonotypes was about 5% for naive CD4, about 4% for naive CD8, 2% to 2.5% for memory CD4, and 0.4% for memory CD8. Pairwise subsampling led to the expectation that sequencing depth would affect the degree of clonotype sharing among donors. Sampling was restricted to blood, and TCR repertoires in tissue are likely to differ from TCR repertoires in blood. Clonotypes shared by all four sorted-subset donors showed higher generation probabilities than non-shared clonotypes. Naive subsets generally had larger estimated clonotype richness than memory subsets. Because the study included only a small number of donors, the genetic and exposure-history diversity represented was limited. Incomplete sequencing was indicated by rarefaction of sorted-subset datasets, despite the large sequencing depth.

Measured from the cysteine to the phenylalanine, the CDR3 is 14 residues long. CDR3 DNA is the only sequence kept; it has 42 bases, read in frame from the first base. V gives up 0 bases and J gives up 5 bases, and the segment between their germline ends measures 10 bases. The germline V gene specifies MRHNA as CDR1 and SNTAGT as CDR2. TCR CDR3 regions were amplified from genomic DNA by multiplex PCR using the deep immunoSEQ assay. Extracted genomic DNA from each cell subset was spread evenly across all wells of several immunoSEQ 96-well plates, with each plate serving as a replicate. Each replicate PCR for sorted subsets received about 200 ng genomic DNA, equal to some 32,000 T cell genomes. Purified libraries were quantified with a Qubit 3.0 fluorometer, sized on a Bioanalyzer 2100, and re-quantified with the KAPA Library Quantification kit. Each immunoSEQ 96-well plate was sequenced on its own single-read 150-cycle Illumina NextSeq 550 flow cell. As for the original processing: The immunoSEQ output contained only junctional sequences without quality scores, so filtering could not match that applied to full-length reads. Sequences were annotated with PyIR, a Python wrapper for IgBLAST v1.9, and V/J genes and CDR3 were assigned using IMGT germline references. Any read was removed if the V/J assignment was weak (E-value above 1e-6), the CDR3 was missing, or the read contained stop codons, out-of-frame junctions, or ambiguous translated residues. V3J clonotypes were defined as sequences sharing the same inferred V gene, J gene, and CDR3 amino acid sequence. The percentage overlap between two repertoires was calculated by dividing the number of shared unique clonotypes by the size of the smaller repertoire. Three approaches were used to assess repertoire richness: RTK rarefaction, the Chao1 estimator, and Recon v2.1 estimates of unobserved clonotypes. Generation probabilities for all TCRbeta clonotypes obtained by the gDNA method from a handful of donors were computed using OLGA. The table was pulled from immuneACCESS by TCRdb, which kept in-frame rearrangements only. Such tables lose some clones; where checked, under half of the loss comes from unresolved V genes, and the rest has no known cause. D and trimming come from the DNA, and the V and J calls and clone size come from that table. This sample lists under 850,000 clones; approximately 92% were detected once. The biggest ten clones account for nearly 25% of the sample.

CD8 naive samples were CD45RO-negative cells positively selected for CCR7, giving a CD45RA+CCR7+ population that excluded TemRA cells. The donors were healthy, HIV-negative adults with no recently reported acute infections or vaccinations. Only Caucasian adults living in Nashville, Tennessee, USA were represented among the donors. Blood was obtained by leukapheresis, after which PBMCs were separated by Ficoll-Histopaque density gradient centrifugation and cryopreserved in liquid nitrogen vapor phase. Analytical flow cytometry was used to check the purity and quantity of each magnetically sorted T cell population. Each sorted fraction had its genomic DNA isolated and then quantified by UV absorbance on a Nanodrop 2000c.

The rearrangement combines TRBV6-4 with TRBJ1-1, with the D gene call left open. Specimen: naive CD8+ T cells sorted from blood. This specimen's cell subset or site label, per the study, means: CD45RA+CCR7+. This clonotype originated in a young man in good health. The nucleotide sequence is TGTGCCAGCAGTGACTCCCCGGGAGCGACTGAAGCTTTCTTT. This sequence encodes CASSDSPGATEAFF.